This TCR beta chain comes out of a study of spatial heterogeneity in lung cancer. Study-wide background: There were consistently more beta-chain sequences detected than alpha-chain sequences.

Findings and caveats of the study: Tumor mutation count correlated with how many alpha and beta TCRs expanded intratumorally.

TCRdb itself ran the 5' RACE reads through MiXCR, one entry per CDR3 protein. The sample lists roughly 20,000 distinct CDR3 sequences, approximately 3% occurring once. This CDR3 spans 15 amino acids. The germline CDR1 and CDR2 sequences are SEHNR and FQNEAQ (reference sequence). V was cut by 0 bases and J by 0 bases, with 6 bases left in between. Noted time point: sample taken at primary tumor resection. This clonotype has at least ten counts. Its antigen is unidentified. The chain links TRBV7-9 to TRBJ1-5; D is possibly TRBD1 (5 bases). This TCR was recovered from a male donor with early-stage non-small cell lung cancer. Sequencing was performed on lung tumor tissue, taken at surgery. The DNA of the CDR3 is TGTGCCAGCAGCTTAGCAGGGGATAGCAATCAGCCCCAGCATTTT. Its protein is CASSLAGDSNQPQHF.